This T cell receptor (beta chain) was found in a study of OX40 agonist ivuxolimab in advanced cancers. Whole-study results and caveats: No determination was made of the antigen specificity of the expanded peripheral T cells.

Profiled with immunoSEQ multiplex PCR; TCRdb holds only in-frame clones, not every one. The data show almost 80,000 clones, with around 90% seen just once and 0.2% to 0.3% held by the top ten. With regard to this clone: What it binds is not known.

V was clipped by 4 bases and J by 5 bases, with 14 bases between them. Germline CDR1 reads SGHTA; CDR2 reads FQGNSA. This CDR3 is built from 14 residues. Sampling of blood occurred at baseline, cycle 4 day 1, and cycle 7 day 1. The input for sequencing was CD4+ or CD8+ T cells sorted from blood, taken in a trial of the OX40 agonist ivuxolimab. The sequence came from an adult with an advanced solid tumor such as melanoma, head and neck, liver or kidney cancer. The chain uses TRBV7-2 and TRBJ2-5; D is possibly TRBD1 (6 bases). CDR3: CASSSPGVRETQYF. CDR3 sequence (DNA): TGTGCCAGCAGCTCACCAGGGGTTCGGGAGACCCAGTACTTC. Full variable domain (missing parts from reference TRBV7-2 and TRBJ2-5): GAGVSQSPSNKVTEKGKDVELRCDPISGHTALYWYRQSLGQGLEFLIYFQGNSAPDKSGLPSDRFSAERTGGSVSTLTIQRTQQEDSAVYLCASSSPGVRETQYFGPGTRLLVL.